What follows describes a single T cell receptor beta chain. Original methodology: Estimation of nucleated cell counts relied on the amplification of reference gene primers. Method: immunoSEQ multiplex PCR; TCRdb's copy keeps in-frame clones and lacks some. V and J calls plus clone size are reproduced from that table; the DNA served to infer D and trimming. The table shows over 250,000 clones, with about 87% occurring only once. This record comes from a study of blood T cell repertoires in COVID-19. About the research overall: Whether acute or convalescent, the COVID-19 samples came from the United States, Italy and Spain. PBMCs, B-cell-depleted T cells, or T cells were the source of the cDNA or gDNA that made up the material.

The CDR3 contains 15 residues. The germline gives CDR1 SGHRS, CDR2 YFSETQ. Trimming removed 4 bases from V and 2 bases from J, with 16 bases in between. The source is a woman between 45 and 65 years old with acute or convalescent COVID-19. Sequenced: peripheral blood. The chain carries TRBV5-1 and TRBJ2-7; D perhaps matches TRBD1 (6 bases). The DNA of the CDR3 is TGCGCCAGCAGCGGGGCAGGGGCCATGACCTACGAGCAGTACTTC. This sequence encodes CASSGAGAMTYEQYF.